These T cell receptor beta chains were read from a single sample in a study of sequential checkpoint blockade in melanoma. Produced via immunoSEQ multiplex PCR; TCRdb's table is partial and in-frame only. The data contain roughly 28,000 clones, 60% to 80% of them seen just once; the ten biggest clones take up about a fifth. The source was CD8+ T cells sorted from blood (inferred from file names), collected from a patient given nivolumab and ipilimumab in sequence. The receptor set was obtained from a human donor with melanoma. Each CDR3 is given with its conserved first and last residue. A D gene is named only where the DNA matches it firmly. Expanded clones are given a class, and other clones once, few, many or no size at all.

d_call	v_call	clone_size	j_call	cdr3_aa	cdr3_nt
-	TRBV7-2	once	TRBJ2-4	CASSPRALAKNIQYF	TGTGCCAGCAGCCCCAGGGCTCTAGCCAAAAACATTCAGTACTTC
-	TRBV29-1	-	TRBJ2-1	CSAPSYNEQFF	TGCAGCGCACCCAGCTACAATGAGCAGTTCTTC
-	TRBV4-1	-	TRBJ1-4	CASSQQGNVNEKLFF	TGCGCCAGCAGCCAACAGGGGAACGTCAATGAAAAACTGTTTTTT
-	TRBV27	-	TRBJ2-3	CASTYRASTDTQYF	TGTGCCAGCACCTACAGGGCTAGCACAGATACGCAGTATTTT
-	TRBV9	-	TRBJ1-2	CASSVGGLGYTF	TGTGCCAGCAGCGTAGGGGGACTTGGCTACACCTTC
-	TRBV19	-	TRBJ1-6	CASGAGYGSPLHF	TGTGCCAGTGGGGCAGGGTATGGATCACCCCTCCACTTT
-	TRBV6-6	-	TRBJ2-2	CASSYSAGITGELFF	TGTGCCAGCAGTTACTCGGCAGGGATCACCGGGGAGCTGTTTTTT
TRBD1	TRBV28	-	TRBJ1-4	CASAGTEEKLFF	TGTGCCAGCGCCGGGACAGAGGAAAAACTGTTTTTT
TRBD1	TRBV7-9	-	TRBJ2-7	CASIGDSSYEQYF	TGTGCCAGCATAGGGGACAGCTCCTACGAGCAGTACTTC
-	TRBV19	-	TRBJ1-2	CASSPTAYYGYTF	TGTGCCAGTAGTCCGACAGCTTACTATGGCTACACCTTC
TRBD2	TRBV9	-	TRBJ2-5	CASSGRLAGGQETQYF	TGTGCCAGCAGCGGCCGACTAGCGGGGGGCCAAGAGACCCAGTACTTC
TRBD2	TRBV6-6	-	TRBJ2-7	CASSYSVREHEQYF	TGTGCCAGCAGTTATTCTGTGCGGGAGCACGAGCAGTACTTC
-	TRBV28	-	TRBJ2-5	CASSLQAWETQYF	TGTGCCAGCAGTTTACAGGCTTGGGAGACCCAGTACTTC
TRBD2	TRBV4-2	-	TRBJ2-1	CASSQSGLAGNEQFF	TGTGCCAGCAGCCAATCGGGACTAGCGGGTAATGAGCAGTTCTTC
TRBD2	TRBV7-3	-	TRBJ2-1	CASSSIPGLAGVGGDNEQFF	TGTGCCAGCAGCAGCATCCCGGGACTAGCGGGAGTCGGGGGGGACAATGAGCAGTTCTTC
TRBD2	TRBV25-1	-	TRBJ2-7	CASSWSLAGSEQYF	TGTGCCAGCAGTTGGTCGCTAGCGGGATCCGAGCAGTACTTC
-	TRBV6-5	-	TRBJ1-4	CASTNVAGTNEKLFF	TGTGCCAGCACCAACGTGGCAGGAACTAATGAAAAACTGTTTTTT
TRBD1	TRBV12-5	-	TRBJ1-6	CASGRFGQGNSPLHF	TGTGCTAGTGGCCGATTCGGACAGGGAAATTCACCCCTCCACTTT
-	TRBV7-9	-	TRBJ2-5	CASSRQYQETQYF	TGTGCCAGCAGCCGTCAGTACCAAGAGACCCAGTACTTC
-	TRBV7-8	few	TRBJ1-1	CATFGENTEAFF	TGTGCCACCTTCGGAGAGAACACTGAAGCTTTCTTT
TRBD1	TRBV6-1	few	TRBJ1-5	CASSALAGGDNQPQHF	TGTGCCAGCAGTGCACTTGCAGGGGGAGACAATCAGCCCCAGCATTTT
TRBD2	TRBV30	-	TRBJ2-5	CAWSLGLAPQETQYF	TGTGCCTGGAGTCTTGGACTAGCTCCTCAAGAGACCCAGTACTTC
TRBD1	TRBV27	once	TRBJ1-2	CASSYTGAAGSYGYTF	TGTGCCAGCAGTTACACAGGGGCCGCGGGTTCCTATGGCTACACCTTC
TRBD2	TRBV27	-	TRBJ2-1	CASSSGLAGGNEQFF	TGTGCCAGCAGCTCGGGACTAGCGGGGGGCAATGAGCAGTTCTTC
-	TRBV6-1	-	TRBJ1-1	CASSEAGAANTEAFF	TGTGCCAGCAGTGAAGCGGGGGCAGCGAACACTGAAGCTTTCTTT
-	TRBV6-6	-	TRBJ2-4	CASSYSNGDIQYF	TGTGCCAGCAGTTACTCCAACGGGGACATTCAGTACTTC
-	TRBV9	-	TRBJ2-1	CASSVGGGPFNEQFF	TGTGCCAGCAGCGTAGGGGGAGGTCCATTCAATGAGCAGTTCTTC
-	TRBV6-5	-	TRBJ2-5	CASSYSTVEGETQYF	TGTGCCAGCAGTTACTCGACGGTCGAGGGAGAGACCCAGTACTTC
TRBD2	TRBV7-9	-	TRBJ2-1	CASSLTSGRGNEQFF	TGTGCCAGCAGCCTGACTAGCGGGAGAGGTAATGAGCAGTTCTTC
-	TRBV19	once	TRBJ1-5	CASSIRLNSNQPQHF	TGTGCCAGTAGTATTCGTCTAAATAGCAATCAGCCCCAGCATTTT
-	TRBV7-2	-	TRBJ2-3	CASSLGHPDTQYF	TGTGCCAGCAGCTTAGGACACCCAGATACGCAGTATTTT
-	TRBV6-5	-	TRBJ1-4	CASSYRAMAPSSELFF	TGTGCCAGCAGTTACCGAGCGATGGCCCCTTCCTCCGAACTGTTTTTT
-	TRBV28	-	TRBJ1-1	CASSLAGYGTEAFF	TGTGCCAGCAGTTTAGCAGGGTATGGCACTGAAGCTTTCTTT
TRBD1	TRBV10-3	-	TRBJ1-1	CAISEQGPYMNTEAFF	TGTGCCATCAGTGAACAGGGGCCTTATATGAACACTGAAGCTTTCTTT
TRBD2	TRBV7-2	-	TRBJ2-7	CASSLGTSGYYEQYF	TGTGCCAGCAGCTTGGGGACTAGCGGATACTACGAGCAGTACTTC
-	TRBV28	-	TRBJ2-7	CASSLTWDEQYF	TGTGCCAGCAGTTTGACTTGGGACGAGCAGTACTTC
TRBD1	TRBV6-6	-	TRBJ1-2	CASSRDRGRWGYTF	TGTGCCAGCAGCCGGGACAGGGGGCGATGGGGCTACACCTTC
TRBD2	TRBV6-5	-	TRBJ2-3	CASSPTSGGRDTQYF	TGTGCCAGCAGCCCGACTAGCGGGGGCCGAGATACGCAGTATTTT